These 24 T cell receptor beta chains were all obtained from the same sample, sequenced in a study of breast tumors, draining lymph nodes, adjacent tissues. MiXCR was run by TCRdb on the multiplex PCR reads, yielding one entry per CDR3 protein. Here the sample spans about 230,000 distinct CDR3 sequences, 32% being singletons. Samples came from axillary lymph nodes draining the breast cancer. The sequenced sample consisted of axillary lymph node tissue. Receptors were obtained from a female donor with breast cancer. Some clones in this sample may be carry-over from other donors' samples.

In the case of this clonotype: Since a much larger clone is just one base distant, this may be a read error. The genes are TRBV20-1 and TRBJ1-5; the D is unclear. The germline CDR1 and CDR2 sequences are DFQATT and SNEGSKA (reference sequence). This CDR3 is built from 12 residues. The chain's CDR3 is CSARSNNQPPHF. CDR3 DNA: TGCAGTGCTAGATCAAACAATCAGCCCCCGCATTTT.

This clonotype was recorded at least ten times. The chain uses TRBV11-3 and TRBJ2-5, with D perhaps TRBD1 (6 bases). Between the trimmed V and J ends, which lost 5 bases and 5 bases, there was a span of 18 bases. The CDR3 is 15 residues long. CDR1 is SGHNT, CDR2 YENEEA, per germline. CDR3 in amino acids: CASSPGVDSTETQYF. The CDR3 DNA follows: TGTGCCAGCAGCCCAGGGGTAGACTCGACGGAGACCCAGTACTTC.

A word on this clonotype: The junction departs from germline at one end; a sequencing error may be responsible. The chain recombines TRBV9 with TRBJ2-2; 9 bases match TRBD2. The CDR3 runs to 15 residues. The germline V gene encodes CDR1 SGDLS and CDR2 YYNGEE. The CDR3 sequence: CASRRREGGTGELSW. The CDR3 DNA is TGTGCCAGCAGGAGGCGGGAGGGAGGAACCGGGGAGCTGTCTTGG. Full variable domain (remainder filled in from reference TRBV9 and TRBJ2-2): DSGVTQTPKHLITATGQRVTLRCSPRSGDLSVYWYQQSLDQGLQFLIQYYNGEERAKGNILERFSAQQFPDLHSELNLSSLELGDSALYFCASRRREGGTGELSWGEGSRLTVL.

This clonotype was seen at least ten times. The chain uses TRBV6-5 and TRBJ2-7, with TRBD1 matching over 10 bases. CDR1 MNHEY and CDR2 SVGAGI come from the germline V gene. Unmatched junction bases numbered 7, after V lost 6 bases and J lost 2 bases. The CDR3 runs to 15 residues. CDR3 in amino acids: CASSPYGQGAYEQYF. The CDR3 nucleotides read TGTGCCAGCAGCCCATACGGACAGGGGGCCTACGAGCAGTACTTC.

This clonotype appeared many times. The genes are TRBV7-9 and TRBJ1-4; 10 nucleotides agree with TRBD1. The CDR3 runs to 15 residues. Germline loops: CDR1 SEHNR, CDR2 FQNEAQ (reference sequence). V dropped 5 bases and J dropped 0; count of bases not matched to a gene: 0. CDR3 DNA: TGTGCCAGCAGCGGGACAGGGGCAACTAATGAAAAACTGTTTTTT. Translation gives CASSGTGATNEKLFF.

Many counts were recorded for this clonotype. This chain connects TRBV5-5 to TRBJ2-1, with D possibly being TRBD2 (6 bases). Germline V gene sequence: CDR1 SGHKS, CDR2 YYEKEE (reference sequence). The germline V and J ends were trimmed by 3 bases and 0 bases, with 19 bases remaining between them. The CDR3 runs 18 residues. CDR3 residues: CASSSPHLATSSYNEQFF. The CDR3 DNA is TGTGCCAGCAGCTCCCCCCACCTAGCGACGAGCTCCTACAATGAGCAGTTCTTC.

This clonotype showed up many times. This chain links TRBV19 with TRBJ2-3, with no clear D. The CDR3 runs to 15 residues. CDR1 and CDR2 (germline): LNHDA, SQIVND (reference sequence). V was cut by 1 base and J by 0 bases, with 8 bases left in between. CDR3 sequence reads: CASSIAPISTDTQYF. The CDR3 nucleotides are TGTGCCAGTAGTATAGCCCCCATTAGCACAGATACGCAGTATTTT.

This clonotype has a count of ten or more. The chain uses TRBV30 and TRBJ2-1; D call uncertain. V lost 0 bases to trimming and J lost 1 base, with 7 bases between them. CDR3 length equals 14 residues. CDR1 and CDR2 from the germline V gene are GTSNPN and SVGIG (reference sequence). As DNA, the CDR3 is TGTGCCTGGAGTGTGGGCCTTTCCTACAATGAGCAGTTCTTC. Protein sequence: CAWSVGLSYNEQFF.

This clonotype has ten or more counts. This chain joins TRBV19 and TRBJ1-5, with TRBD1 matching 9 bases. The CDR3 has 17 residues. Germline values: CDR1 LNHDA, CDR2 SQIVND (reference sequence). The V segment lost 1 base and the J segment 4 bases; nucleotides outside the gene matches: 8. The CDR3: CASSIGRTGAPNQPQHF. CDR3 nucleotide sequence: TGTGCCAGTAGTATAGGCCGGACAGGGGCCCCAAATCAGCCCCAGCATTTT.

This clonotype has ten or more counts. One end of the junction does not line up with germline, which may come from a read error. The chain links TRBV7-2 to TRBJ2-5; D might be TRBD1 (5 bases). The CDR3 is 13 amino acids. Looked up from germline, CDR1 is SGHTA and CDR2 is FQGNSA. The CDR3 is CASTLNRQETQYF. The CDR3 DNA follows: TGTGCCAGCACCTTAAACAGGCAAGAGACCCAGTACTTC. Full variable domain (missing parts from reference TRBV7-2 and TRBJ2-5): GAGVSQSPSNKVTEKGKDVELRCDPISGHTALYWYRQSLGQGLEFLIYFQGNSAPDKSGLPSDRFSAERTGGSVSTLTIQRTQQEDSAVYLCASTLNRQETQYFGPGTRLLVL.

In its sample, this clonotype was seen many times. The genes are TRBV10-3 and TRBJ2-7, with D hard to call. V lost 6 bases and J lost 2, with 11 bases in between. The CDR3 loop spans 13 amino acids. Germline V gene data show CDR1 as ENHRY and CDR2 as SYGVKD. This CDR3 is CAIRDEVAYEQYF. DNA for the CDR3: TGTGCCATCAGGGACGAGGTAGCCTACGAGCAGTACTTC.

The rearrangement links TRBV5-1 to TRBJ1-5; the D gene is possibly TRBD2 (5 bases). The DNA end lines up better with TRBJ2-3; the J call may be wrong. CDR1 and CDR2 from the germline V gene are SGHRS and YFSETQ. CDR3 length: 13 residues. CDR3 amino acids: CASSSRVGQPQYF. DNA for the CDR3: TGCGCCAGCAGCTCGCGGGTGGGTCAGCCCCAGTATTTT.

CDR3 region: CASSITTGGYGYTF. In DNA, the CDR3 is TGTGCCAGCAGCATAACAACAGGGGGGTATGGCTACACCTTC. This chain connects TRBV9 to TRBJ1-2; 8 nucleotides line up with TRBD1. Germline V gene lookup returns CDR1 SGDLS and CDR2 YYNGEE. The CDR3 spans 14 residues. V lost 4 bases and J lost 5; bases outside the gene matches: 7.

V and J are TRBV7-9 and TRBJ1-4; D uncertain. Germline CDR1 reads SEHNR; CDR2 reads FQNEAQ (reference sequence). V lost 1 base to trimming and J lost 5 bases, with 14 bases between them. The CDR3 contains 16 residues. The CDR3 here is CASSLGGRIHNEKLFF. Here the CDR3 DNA reads TGTGCCAGCAGCTTAGGCGGGAGAATCCACAATGAAAAACTGTTTTTT.

Comments on this clonotype: A much bigger clone sits one base away, suggesting this may be a read error. The chain carries TRBV9 and TRBJ2-7; D is uncertain. Germline CDR1 and CDR2: SGDLS and YYNGEE. CDR3 length equals 14 residues. Written as DNA, the CDR3 is TGTGCCAGCAGCGTAGGCGAAGGGCCCTACGGGCAGTACTTC. Translation gives CASSVGEGPYGQYF.

This clonotype has just a few counts. With a much larger clone just one base away, this may be a read error. The CDR3 does not close with the conserved phenylalanine or tryptophan, likely indicating a read error. The V and J genes are TRBV7-2 and TRBJ2-7; D unresolved. This CDR3 is built from 14 residues. Germline V gene sequence: CDR1 SGHTA, CDR2 FQGNSA. Deletions cut 5 bases from V and 2 bases from J, with 13 bases between. The CDR3 nucleotides are TGTGCCAGCAGCCCAATAATGACAACCTACGAGCAGTACCTC. Its protein is CASSPIMTTYEQYL.

This clonotype was observed at least ten times. V and J are TRBV13 and TRBJ1-2; perhaps TRBD1 as D (5 bases). V lost 1 base and J lost 6, with 9 bases in between. The CDR3 covers 13 residues. CDR1 is PRHDT and CDR2 is FYEKMQ in the germline V gene (reference sequence). CDR3 nucleotides: TGTGCCAGCAGCTTAGCCCCAGGGAATGGCTACACCTTC. This sequence encodes CASSLAPGNGYTF.

This clonotype was detected many times. J is TRBJ2-4 and V is TRBV19; 11 bases map to TRBD2. With V trimmed by 2 bases and J by 5 bases, 2 bases remained unmatched. CDR1 and CDR2 (germline): LNHDA, SQIVND (reference sequence). CDR3 length: 15 residues. The CDR3 DNA reads as TGTGCCAGTAGTATATATAGCGGGAGGGAAAACATTCAGTACTTC. Amino acid sequence: CASSIYSGRENIQYF.

In its sample, this clonotype was seen many times. The rearrangement uses TRBV7-9 and TRBJ2-7; TRBD2 agrees at 11 bases. V was pared by 2 bases and J by 3 bases, with 3 bases of the junction left unmatched. Germline V gene lookup returns CDR1 SEHNR and CDR2 FQNEAQ (reference sequence). This CDR3 is 15 amino acids long. The CDR3 reads CASSLQGLADYEQYF. In DNA form, the CDR3 reads TGTGCCAGCAGCTTACAGGGACTAGCGGACTACGAGCAGTACTTC.

This clonotype has ten or more counts. A junction end diverges from the germline sequence, so it may reflect a read error. This chain uses TRBV5-1 with TRBJ1-2; 7 positions match TRBD1. The CDR3 has 14 amino acids. Germline values: CDR1 SGHRS, CDR2 YFSETQ. DNA for the CDR3: TGTGCCAGCAGCCCCGGGACAGCCAACTATGGCTACACCTTC. Its protein product is CASSPGTANYGYTF. Full variable domain (missing parts from reference TRBV5-1 and TRBJ1-2): KAGVTQTPRYLIKTRGQQVTLSCSPISGHRSVSWYQQTPGQGLQFLFEYFSETQRNKGNFPGRFSGRQFSNSRSEMNVSTLELGDSALYLCASSPGTANYGYTFGSGTRLTVV.

This clonotype was seen repeatedly, ten times or more. The chain recombines TRBV28 with TRBJ2-7, with a weak D call TRBD1 (6 bases). The V gene's germline CDR1 is MDHEN and CDR2 SYDVKM. The CDR3 has 14 amino acids. V lost 6 bases and J 2 bases, leaving 14 bases between the germline ends. The CDR3: CASRRFTGTYEQYF. The CDR3 nucleotides read TGTGCCAGCAGGCGTTTTACAGGGACCTACGAGCAGTACTTC.

In this sample, this clonotype turned up a few times. This could be a read error, since a much larger clone is one nucleotide away. The CDR3 does not end in the conserved phenylalanine or tryptophan, so this is likely a read error. The chain recombines TRBV6-2 or TRBV6-3 with TRBJ1-2, with a possible D match to TRBD1 (6 bases). This CDR3 has 11 residues. Germline V lookup: CDR1 MNHEY, CDR2 SVGEGT. Trimming took off 2 bases at V and 9 bases at J, with 7 bases between the two ends. For the CDR3, the DNA is TGTGCCAGCAGTTACGGGGACAGCTACACCCTC. Encoded protein: CASSYGDSYTL.

The J gene is TRBJ2-2, the V gene TRBV11-3, with D maybe TRBD1 (6 bases). Germline CDR1 is SGHNT and CDR2 is YENEEA. V was trimmed by 0 bases and J by 7 bases, leaving 12 bases between them. This CDR3 spans 15 amino acids. CDR3 nucleotides: TGTGCCAGCAGCTTAGATAACGGGGACAACGGGGAGCTGTTTTTT. Residues: CASSLDNGDNGELFF.

This clonotype was seen many times. CDR3 sequence (DNA): TGTGCCTGGAGGGGATACGGGACTGCATTAACCGGGGAGCTGTTTTTT. It yields the protein CAWRGYGTALTGELFF. The rearrangement links TRBV30 to TRBJ2-2; the D gene is possibly TRBD2 (6 bases). This CDR3 is built from 16 residues. In germline, CDR1 is GTSNPN, CDR2 SVGIG (reference sequence). The ends were cut back, 3 bases at V and 5 bases at J, with 19 bases in the middle.